One and the same sample provided the 8 T cell receptor beta chains below, sequenced in a study of CD8+ T cells in alopecia areata. Following RNA extraction, reverse transcription yielded cDNA that acted as the sequencing template. Using immunoSEQ multiplex PCR, the repertoire was profiled, and TCRdb retains in-frame clones only, with some absent. This table has approximately 150,000 clones, about 89% appearing once. The specimen was CD8+ T cells sorted from blood, collected at week 0. The receptors derive from a human donor with alopecia areata.

The J gene is TRBJ1-1, the V gene TRBV6-6; D not certain. CDR1 is MNHNY, CDR2 SVGAGI, per germline (reference sequence). This CDR3 contains 13 residues. The V end was cut by 0 bases, the J end by 5 bases, with 7 bases between. As DNA, the CDR3 is TGTGCCAGCAGTTACTCAGTGGGAACTGAAGCTTTCTTT. Its translation is CASSYSVGTEAFF.

The chain uses TRBV27 and TRBJ1-1; TRBD1 is a possible D gene (6 bases). Trimming removed 4 bases at V and 3 bases at J, with 15 bases between. Germline V gene sequence: CDR1 MNHEY, CDR2 SMNVEV (reference sequence). The CDR3 is made up of 15 amino acids. The CDR3 DNA follows: TGTGCCAGCAGTTGGGGGGGCACCCTAGACACTGAAGCTTTCTTT. Encoded protein: CASSWGGTLDTEAFF.

The chain couples TRBV25-1 to TRBJ2-1; 7 bases line up with TRBD1. This CDR3 is 12 amino acids long. Germline assignment: CDR1 MGHDK and CDR2 SYGVNS. The ends lost 7 bases at V and 4 bases at J; junction bases unmatched: 1. CDR3 coding DNA: TGTGCCAGCACGGGACAGTACAATGAGCAGTTCTTC. The encoded protein is CASTGQYNEQFF.

V and J are TRBV29-1 and TRBJ2-5, with unresolved D. This CDR3 has 14 amino acids. Germline V gene data show CDR1 as SQVTM and CDR2 as ANQGSEA. Deletions cut 2 bases from V and 2 bases from J, with 12 bases between. CDR3 loop: CSVEMEVTQETQYF. As DNA, the CDR3 is TGCAGCGTTGAAATGGAAGTTACACAAGAGACCCAGTACTTC.

The table lists this clone with a few counts. This rearrangement joins TRBV30 to TRBJ1-1; a weak D match, TRBD1 (5 bases). The V gene lost 0 bases and the J gene lost 5 bases, with 10 bases spanning the gap. The CDR3 sequence is 13 residues long. Germline CDR1 is GTSNPN and CDR2 is SVGIG (reference sequence). CDR3 DNA sequence: TGTGCCTGGAGTGTTTTGAAGGGGACTGAAGCTTTCTTT. Its translation is CAWSVLKGTEAFF.

The chain has TRBV29-1 and TRBJ1-1; a possible D gene is TRBD1 (5 bases). V gave up 3 bases and J gave up 1 base, with 9 bases separating them. CDR1 and CDR2 from the germline V gene are SQVTM and ANQGSEA. This CDR3 is 13 amino acids long. This chain's CDR3 is CSVEGPSNTEAFF. The DNA for the CDR3 is TGCAGCGTTGAGGGGCCGTCGAACACTGAAGCTTTCTTT.

The V gene is TRBV5-4, the J gene TRBJ2-7; tentatively, D is TRBD2 (6 bases). The V end lost 4 bases, the J end lost 6 bases, and 11 bases lay between the germline ends. CDR3 length: 12 amino acids. Germline CDR1 reads SGHNT; CDR2 reads YYREEE (reference sequence). CDR3 nucleotides: TGTGCCAGCAGCAACGGGGGAAGCGAGCAGTACTTC. This translates into CASSNGGSEQYF.

V and J are TRBV7-9 and TRBJ2-1; 7 nucleotides agree with TRBD2. This CDR3 has 15 residues. The germline V gene encodes CDR1 SEHNR and CDR2 FQNEAQ (reference sequence). Trimming cost V 5 bases and J 5 bases; bases outside gene matches: 9. The CDR3 bases are TGTGCCAGCAGCCCTAGTGGGAGCGGGAACAATGAGCAGTTCTTC. Translation gives CASSPSGSGNNEQFF.